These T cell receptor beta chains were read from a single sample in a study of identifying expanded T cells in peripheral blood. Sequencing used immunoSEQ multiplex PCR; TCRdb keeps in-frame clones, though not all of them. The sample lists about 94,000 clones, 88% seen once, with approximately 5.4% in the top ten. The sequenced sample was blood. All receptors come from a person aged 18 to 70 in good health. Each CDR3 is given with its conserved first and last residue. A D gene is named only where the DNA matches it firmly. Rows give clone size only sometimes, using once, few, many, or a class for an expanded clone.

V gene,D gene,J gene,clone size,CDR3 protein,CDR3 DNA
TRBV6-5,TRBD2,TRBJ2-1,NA,CASSAGTSYNEQFF,TGTGCCAGCAGCGCCGGGACTAGCTACAATGAGCAGTTCTTC
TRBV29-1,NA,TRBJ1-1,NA,CSVSHFSLNTEAFF,TGCAGTGTTTCCCACTTCTCTTTGAACACTGAAGCTTTCTTT
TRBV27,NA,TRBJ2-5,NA,CASSLQGGDRETQYF,TGTGCCAGCAGTCTCCAAGGGGGGGATAGAGAGACCCAGTACTTC
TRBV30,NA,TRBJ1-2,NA,CAHDRTGGDWEGYTF,TGTGCTCACGACCGTACGGGGGGCGATTGGGAAGGCTACACCTTC
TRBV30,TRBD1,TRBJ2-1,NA,CAWTGTGPYNEQFF,TGTGCCTGGACCGGGACAGGGCCTTACAATGAGCAGTTCTTC
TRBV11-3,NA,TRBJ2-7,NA,CASGRDAARSYEQYF,TGTGCCAGCGGCCGGGACGCCGCAAGATCCTACGAGCAGTACTTC
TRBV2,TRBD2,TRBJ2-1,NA,CASLAGVWEQFF,TGTGCCAGCTTAGCGGGAGTCTGGGAGCAGTTCTTC
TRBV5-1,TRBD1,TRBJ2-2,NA,CASSLFRGQAGELFF,TGCGCCAGCAGCTTGTTCAGGGGGCAGGCCGGGGAGCTGTTTTTT
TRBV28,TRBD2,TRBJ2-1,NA,CASQTSGTYNEQFF,TGTGCCAGCCAGACTAGCGGGACATACAATGAGCAGTTCTTC
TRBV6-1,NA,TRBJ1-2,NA,CASSETADGYTF,TGTGCCAGCAGTGAGACGGCCGATGGCTACACCTTC
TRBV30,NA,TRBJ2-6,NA,CASVGIAGANVLTF,TGTGCCAGCGTAGGGATCGCTGGGGCCAACGTCCTGACTTTC
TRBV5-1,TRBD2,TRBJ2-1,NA,CASRFSPSGGYNEQFF,TGCGCCAGCAGGTTCTCCCCTAGCGGGGGCTACAATGAGCAGTTCTTC
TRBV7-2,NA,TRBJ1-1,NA,CASSLDAPLSTEAFF,TGTGCCAGCAGCTTAGATGCACCGTTGAGCACTGAAGCTTTCTTT
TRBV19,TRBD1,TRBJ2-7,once,CASSRGQGESYEQYF,TGTGCCAGTAGTCGGGGACAGGGGGAAAGCTACGAGCAGTACTTC
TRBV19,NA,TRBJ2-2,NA,CASSIRGVQGSTGELFF,TGTGCCAGTAGTATCCGAGGAGTACAGGGTTCCACCGGGGAGCTGTTTTTT
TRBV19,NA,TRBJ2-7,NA,CASSLSGHLFSYEQYF,TGTGCCAGTAGTTTATCGGGACACCTTTTCTCCTACGAGCAGTACTTC
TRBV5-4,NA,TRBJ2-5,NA,CASSFMGGPQETQYF,TGTGCCAGCAGCTTTATGGGGGGACCCCAAGAGACCCAGTACTTC
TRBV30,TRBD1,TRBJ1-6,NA,CAWREDRSEPLHF,TGTGCCTGGAGGGAGGACAGGAGCGAACCCCTCCACTTT
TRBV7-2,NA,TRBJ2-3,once,CASSPSLLRTDTQYF,TGTGCCAGCAGCCCGTCCCTCCTTCGCACAGATACGCAGTATTTT
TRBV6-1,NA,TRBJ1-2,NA,CASSEDWGGYTF,TGTGCCAGCAGTGAAGATTGGGGCGGCTACACCTTC
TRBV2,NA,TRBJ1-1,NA,CASTGSSTEAFF,TGTGCCAGCACGGGCAGCTCCACTGAAGCTTTCTTT
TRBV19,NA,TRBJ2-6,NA,CASSEQAASGANVLTF,TGTGCCAGTAGTGAACAGGCTGCCTCTGGGGCCAACGTCCTGACTTTC
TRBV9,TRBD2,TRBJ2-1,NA,CASSELAGEGNEQFF,TGTGCCAGCAGCGAACTAGCGGGGGAGGGCAATGAGCAGTTCTTC
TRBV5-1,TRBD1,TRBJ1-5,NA,CASSPTGVHQPQHF,TGCGCCAGCAGCCCAACAGGGGTCCATCAGCCCCAGCATTTT
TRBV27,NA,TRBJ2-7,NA,CASSAEGRNLYEQYF,TGTGCCAGCAGTGCCGAGGGACGGAACTTATACGAGCAGTACTTC
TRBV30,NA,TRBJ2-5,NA,CAWSVLGVVQETQYF,TGTGCCTGGAGTGTACTCGGGGTAGTACAAGAGACCCAGTACTTC
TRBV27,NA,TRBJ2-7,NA,CASSPRQSSYEQYF,TGTGCCAGCAGTCCGAGACAGAGCTCCTACGAGCAGTACTTC
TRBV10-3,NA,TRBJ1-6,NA,CAISERQDNSPLHF,TGTGCCATCAGTGAGCGCCAGGATAATTCACCCCTCCACTTT
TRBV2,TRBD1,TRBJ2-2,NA,CASSGQGVPTGELFF,TGTGCCAGCAGTGGACAGGGAGTGCCCACCGGGGAGCTGTTTTTT
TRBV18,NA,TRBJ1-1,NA,CASSPYATGNTEAFF,TGTGCCAGCTCACCATACGCCACAGGGAACACTGAAGCTTTCTTT
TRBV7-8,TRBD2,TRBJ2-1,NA,CASSAERGSSYNEQFF,TGTGCCAGCAGCGCCGAGCGGGGTAGCTCCTACAATGAGCAGTTCTTC
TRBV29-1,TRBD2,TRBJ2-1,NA,CSVGLLAGADEQFF,TGCAGCGTTGGGTTGCTGGCGGGAGCCGATGAGCAGTTCTTC
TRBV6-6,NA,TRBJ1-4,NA,CASTYNSNEKLFF,TGTGCCAGCACTTATAATAGCAATGAAAAACTGTTTTTT
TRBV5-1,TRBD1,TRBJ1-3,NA,CASSLTGTGVENTIYF,TGCGCCAGCAGCCTGACTGGGACAGGGGTGGAAAACACCATATATTTT
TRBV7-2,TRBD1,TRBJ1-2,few,CASSLVGTGGGYTF,TGTGCCAGCAGCTTAGTCGGGACAGGGGGTGGCTACACCTTC
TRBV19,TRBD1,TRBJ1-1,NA,CASSTASGQGVRRREAFF,TGTGCCAGTAGTACCGCCTCCGGACAGGGTGTCCGTCGACGTGAAGCTTTCTTT
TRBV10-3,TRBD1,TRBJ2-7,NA,CATQKTGGPYEQYF,TGTGCCACCCAGAAGACAGGGGGGCCCTACGAGCAGTACTTC
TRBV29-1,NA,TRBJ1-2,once,CSVTVNYGYTF,TGCAGCGTGACAGTTAACTATGGCTACACCTTC
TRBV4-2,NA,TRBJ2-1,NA,CASSHRTGSYNEQFF,TGTGCCAGCAGCCACAGAACAGGGTCCTACAATGAGCAGTTCTTC
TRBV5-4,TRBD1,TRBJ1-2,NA,CASSIPGTGGYGYTF,TGTGCCAGCAGCATACCCGGGACAGGCGGATATGGCTACACCTTC
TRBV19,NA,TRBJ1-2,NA,CASIGTNGYTF,TGTGCCAGTATCGGGACCAATGGCTACACCTTC
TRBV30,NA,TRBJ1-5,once,CAWSSTGYGPQHF,TGTGCCTGGAGCTCCACGGGGTACGGGCCCCAGCATTTT
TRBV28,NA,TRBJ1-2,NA,CASSPLDGQAYGYTF,TGTGCCAGCAGTCCGTTGGATGGGCAAGCATATGGCTACACCTTC